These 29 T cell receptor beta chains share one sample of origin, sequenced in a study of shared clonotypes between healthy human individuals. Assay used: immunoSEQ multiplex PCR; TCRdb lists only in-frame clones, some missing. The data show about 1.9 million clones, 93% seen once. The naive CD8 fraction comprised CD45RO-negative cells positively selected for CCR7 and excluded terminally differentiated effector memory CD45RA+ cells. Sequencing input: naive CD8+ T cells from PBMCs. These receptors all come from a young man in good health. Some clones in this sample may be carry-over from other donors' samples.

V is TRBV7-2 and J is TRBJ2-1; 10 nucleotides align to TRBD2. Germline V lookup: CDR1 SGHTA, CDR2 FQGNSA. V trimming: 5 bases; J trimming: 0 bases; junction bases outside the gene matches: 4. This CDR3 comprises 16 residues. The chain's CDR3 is CASSTWTSGSYNEQFF. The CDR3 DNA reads TGTGCCAGCAGCACCTGGACTAGCGGCTCCTACAATGAGCAGTTCTTC. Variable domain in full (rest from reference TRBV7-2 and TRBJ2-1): GAGVSQSPSNKVTEKGKDVELRCDPISGHTALYWYRQSLGQGLEFLIYFQGNSAPDKSGLPSDRFSAERTGGSVSTLTIQRTQQEDSAVYLCASSTWTSGSYNEQFFGPGTRLTVL.

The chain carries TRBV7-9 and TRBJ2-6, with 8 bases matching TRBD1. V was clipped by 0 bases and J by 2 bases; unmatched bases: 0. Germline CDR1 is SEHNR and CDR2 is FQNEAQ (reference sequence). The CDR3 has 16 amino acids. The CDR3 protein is CASSLAQGAGANVLTF. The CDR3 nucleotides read TGTGCCAGCAGCTTAGCACAGGGGGCTGGGGCCAACGTCCTGACTTTC.

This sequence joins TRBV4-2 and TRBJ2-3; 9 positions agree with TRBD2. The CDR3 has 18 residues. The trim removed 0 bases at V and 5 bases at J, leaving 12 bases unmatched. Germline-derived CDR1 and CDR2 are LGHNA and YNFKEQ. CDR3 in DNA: TGTGCCAGCAGCCAAGATCTTAGGCGGGAGGGCCTCGAAGATACGCAGTATTTT. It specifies CASSQDLRREGLEDTQYF.

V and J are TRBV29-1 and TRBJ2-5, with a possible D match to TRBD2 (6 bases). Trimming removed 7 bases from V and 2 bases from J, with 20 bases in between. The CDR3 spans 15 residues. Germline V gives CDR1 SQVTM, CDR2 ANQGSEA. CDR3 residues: CSARRASVGQETQYF. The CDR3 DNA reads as TGCAGCGCCCGGCGGGCTAGCGTTGGACAAGAGACCCAGTACTTC. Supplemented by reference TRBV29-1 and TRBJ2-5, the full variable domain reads SAVISQKPSRDICQRGTSLTIQCQVDSQVTMMFWYRQQPGQSLTLIATANQGSEATYESGFVIDKFPISRPNLTFSTLTVSNMSPEDSSIYLCSARRASVGQETQYFGPGTRLLVL.

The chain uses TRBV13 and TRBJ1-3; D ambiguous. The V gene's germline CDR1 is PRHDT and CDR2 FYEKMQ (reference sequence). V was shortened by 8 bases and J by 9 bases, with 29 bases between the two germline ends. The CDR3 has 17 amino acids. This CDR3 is CASRPPSGNTFSGTIYF. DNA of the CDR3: TGTGCCAGCCGACCCCCGTCGGGCAATACTTTTAGCGGCACCATATATTTT. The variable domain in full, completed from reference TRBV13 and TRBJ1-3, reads AAGVIQSPRHLIKEKRETATLKCYPIPRHDTVYWYQQGPGQDPQFLISFYEKMQSDKGSIPDRFSAQQFSDYHSELNMSSLELGDSALYFCASRPPSGNTFSGTIYFGEGSWLTVV.

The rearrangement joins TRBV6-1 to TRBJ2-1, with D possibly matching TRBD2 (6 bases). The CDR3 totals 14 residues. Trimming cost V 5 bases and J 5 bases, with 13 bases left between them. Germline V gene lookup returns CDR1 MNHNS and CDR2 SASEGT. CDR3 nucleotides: TGTGCCAGCAGTACCTGGGACTCAAACAATGAGCAGTTCTTC. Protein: CASSTWDSNNEQFF.

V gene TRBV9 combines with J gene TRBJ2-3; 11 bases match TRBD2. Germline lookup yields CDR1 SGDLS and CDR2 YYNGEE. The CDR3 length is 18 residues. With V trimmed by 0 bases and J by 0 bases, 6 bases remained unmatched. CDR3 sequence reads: CASSVARGTSGSTDTQYF. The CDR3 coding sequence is TGTGCCAGCAGCGTAGCCAGAGGGACTAGCGGAAGCACAGATACGCAGTATTTT. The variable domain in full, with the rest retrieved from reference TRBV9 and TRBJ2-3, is DSGVTQTPKHLITATGQRVTLRCSPRSGDLSVYWYQQSLDQGLQFLIQYYNGEERAKGNILERFSAQQFPDLHSELNLSSLELGDSALYFCASSVARGTSGSTDTQYFGPGTRLTVL.

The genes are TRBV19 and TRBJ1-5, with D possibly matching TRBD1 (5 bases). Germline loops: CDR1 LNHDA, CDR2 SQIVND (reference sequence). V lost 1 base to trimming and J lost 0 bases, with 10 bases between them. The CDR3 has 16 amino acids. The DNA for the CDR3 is TGTGCCAGTAGTATAGCAGGGCCCTATAGCAATCAGCCCCAGCATTTT. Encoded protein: CASSIAGPYSNQPQHF. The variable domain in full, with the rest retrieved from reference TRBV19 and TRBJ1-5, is DGGITQSPKYLFRKEGQNVTLSCEQNLNHDAMYWYRQDPGQGLRLIYYSQIVNDFQKGDIAEGYSVSREKKESFPLTVTSAQKNPTAFYLCASSIAGPYSNQPQHFGDGTRLSIL.

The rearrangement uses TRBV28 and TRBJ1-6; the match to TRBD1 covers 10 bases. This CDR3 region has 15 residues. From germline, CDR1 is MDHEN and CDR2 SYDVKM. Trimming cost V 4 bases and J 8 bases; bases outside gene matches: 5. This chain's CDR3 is CASSSEGQGDSPLHF. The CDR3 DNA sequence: TGTGCCAGCAGTTCCGAAGGACAGGGGGATTCACCCCTCCACTTT. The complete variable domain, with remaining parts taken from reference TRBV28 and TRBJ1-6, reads DVKVTQSSRYLVKRTGEKVFLECVQDMDHENMFWYRQDPGLGLRLIYFSYDVKMKEKGDIPEGYSVSREKKERFSLILESASTNQTSMYLCASSSEGQGDSPLHFGNGTRLTVT.

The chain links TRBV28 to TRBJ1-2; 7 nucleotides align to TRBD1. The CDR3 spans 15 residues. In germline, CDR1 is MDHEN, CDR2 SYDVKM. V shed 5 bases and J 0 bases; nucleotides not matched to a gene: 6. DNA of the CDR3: TGTGCCAGCAGTACCAGACAGGGCGCTAACTATGGCTACACCTTC. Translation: CASSTRQGANYGYTF.

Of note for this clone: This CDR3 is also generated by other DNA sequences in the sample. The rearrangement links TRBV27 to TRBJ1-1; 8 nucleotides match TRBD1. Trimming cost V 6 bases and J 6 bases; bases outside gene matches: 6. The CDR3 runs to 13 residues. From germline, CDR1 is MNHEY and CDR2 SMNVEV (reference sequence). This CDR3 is CASSPGQGAEAFF. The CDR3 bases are TGTGCCAGCAGCCCTGGACAGGGCGCTGAAGCTTTCTTT.

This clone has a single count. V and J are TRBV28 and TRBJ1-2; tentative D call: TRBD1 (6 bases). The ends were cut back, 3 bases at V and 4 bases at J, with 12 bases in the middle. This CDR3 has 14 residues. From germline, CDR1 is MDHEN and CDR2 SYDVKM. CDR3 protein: CASSFIGGSYGYTF. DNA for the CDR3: TGTGCCAGCAGTTTTATAGGGGGTAGCTATGGCTACACCTTC.

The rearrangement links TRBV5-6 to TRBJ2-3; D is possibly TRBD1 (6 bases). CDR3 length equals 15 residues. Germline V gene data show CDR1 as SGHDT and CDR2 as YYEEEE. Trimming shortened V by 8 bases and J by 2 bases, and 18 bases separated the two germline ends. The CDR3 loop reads CASVAATGDTDTQYF. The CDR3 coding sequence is TGTGCCAGTGTCGCCGCGACAGGAGACACAGATACGCAGTATTTT.

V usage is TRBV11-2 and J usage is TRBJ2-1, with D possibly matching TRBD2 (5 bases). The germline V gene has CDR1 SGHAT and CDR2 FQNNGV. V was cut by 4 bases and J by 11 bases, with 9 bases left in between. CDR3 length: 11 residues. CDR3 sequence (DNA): TGTGCCAGCAGCTACGGGGATCAGCAGTTCTTC. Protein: CASSYGDQQFF.

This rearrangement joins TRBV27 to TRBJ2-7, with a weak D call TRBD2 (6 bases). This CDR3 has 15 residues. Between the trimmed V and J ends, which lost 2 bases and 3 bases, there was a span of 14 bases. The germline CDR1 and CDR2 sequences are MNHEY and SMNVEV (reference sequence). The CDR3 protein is CASSLTGAEGYEQYF. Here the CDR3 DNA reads TGTGCCAGCAGTTTAACCGGGGCGGAGGGCTACGAGCAGTACTTC.

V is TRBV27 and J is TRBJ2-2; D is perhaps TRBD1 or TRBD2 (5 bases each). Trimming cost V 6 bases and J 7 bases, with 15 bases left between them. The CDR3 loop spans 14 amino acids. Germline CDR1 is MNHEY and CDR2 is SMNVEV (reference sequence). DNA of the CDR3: TGTGCCAGCAGCTCCGTAGGGACCGTCGGGGAGCTGTTTTTT. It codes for CASSSVGTVGELFF.

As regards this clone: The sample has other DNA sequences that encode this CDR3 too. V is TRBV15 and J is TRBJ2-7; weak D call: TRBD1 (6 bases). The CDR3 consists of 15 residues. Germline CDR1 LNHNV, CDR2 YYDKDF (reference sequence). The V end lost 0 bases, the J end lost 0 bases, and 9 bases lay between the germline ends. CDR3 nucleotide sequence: TGTGCCACCAGCAGAGAAAGGACAGTCTCCTACGAGCAGTACTTC. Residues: CATSRERTVSYEQYF.

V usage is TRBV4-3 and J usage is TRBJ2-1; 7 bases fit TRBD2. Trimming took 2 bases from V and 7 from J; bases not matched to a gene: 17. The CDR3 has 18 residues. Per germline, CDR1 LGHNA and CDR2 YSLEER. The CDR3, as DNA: TGCGCCAGCAGCCAATCCGTGGATGGGGAGGGCCATGGTAATGAGCAGTTCTTC. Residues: CASSQSVDGEGHGNEQFF.

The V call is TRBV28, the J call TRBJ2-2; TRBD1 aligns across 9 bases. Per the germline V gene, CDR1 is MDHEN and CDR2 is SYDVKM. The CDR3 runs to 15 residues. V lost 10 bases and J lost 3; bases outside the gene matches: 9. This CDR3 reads CAILPGQGYTGELFF. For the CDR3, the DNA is TGTGCCATCCTACCGGGACAGGGTTACACCGGGGAGCTGTTTTTT.

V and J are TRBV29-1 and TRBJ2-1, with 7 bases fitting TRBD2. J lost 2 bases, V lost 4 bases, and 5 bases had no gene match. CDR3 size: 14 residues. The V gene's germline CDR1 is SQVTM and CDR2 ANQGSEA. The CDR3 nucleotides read TGCAGCGTTGGTAGCGGGCGGACCTACAATGAGCAGTTCTTC. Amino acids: CSVGSGRTYNEQFF.

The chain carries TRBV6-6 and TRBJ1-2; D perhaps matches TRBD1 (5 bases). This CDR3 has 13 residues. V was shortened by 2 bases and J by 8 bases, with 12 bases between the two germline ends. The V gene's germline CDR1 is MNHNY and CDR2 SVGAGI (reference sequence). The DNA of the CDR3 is TGTGCCAGCAGTTACGAAGGGTCAGGGGGCTACACCTTC. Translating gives CASSYEGSGGYTF.

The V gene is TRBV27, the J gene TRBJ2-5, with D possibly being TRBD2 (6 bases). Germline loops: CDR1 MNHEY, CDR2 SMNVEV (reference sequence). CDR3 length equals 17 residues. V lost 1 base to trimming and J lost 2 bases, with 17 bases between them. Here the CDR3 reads CASSLYIPGRRQETQYF. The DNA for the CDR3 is TGTGCCAGCAGTTTATATATCCCAGGGAGGCGGCAAGAGACCCAGTACTTC.

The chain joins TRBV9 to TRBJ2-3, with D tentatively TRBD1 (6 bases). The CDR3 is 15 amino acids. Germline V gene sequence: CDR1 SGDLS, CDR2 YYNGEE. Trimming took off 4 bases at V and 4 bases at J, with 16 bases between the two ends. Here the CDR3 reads CASSPGGGSADTQYF. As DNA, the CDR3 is TGTGCCAGCAGCCCTGGGGGCGGGTCTGCAGATACGCAGTATTTT.

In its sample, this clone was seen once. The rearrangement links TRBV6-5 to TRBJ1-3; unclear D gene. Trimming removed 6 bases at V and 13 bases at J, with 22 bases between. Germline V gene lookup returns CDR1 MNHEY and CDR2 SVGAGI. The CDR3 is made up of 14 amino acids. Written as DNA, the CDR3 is TGTGCCAGCAGGGCCCTGGAAACACCGTCCATAATATATTTT. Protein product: CASRALETPSIIYF.

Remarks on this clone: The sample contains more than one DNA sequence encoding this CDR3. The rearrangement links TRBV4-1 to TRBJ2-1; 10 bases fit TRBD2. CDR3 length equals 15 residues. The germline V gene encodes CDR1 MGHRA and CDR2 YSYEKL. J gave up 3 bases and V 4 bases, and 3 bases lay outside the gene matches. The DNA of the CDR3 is TGCGCCAGCAGCCCCCGGACTAGCGGCTACAATGAGCAGTTCTTC. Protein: CASSPRTSGYNEQFF.

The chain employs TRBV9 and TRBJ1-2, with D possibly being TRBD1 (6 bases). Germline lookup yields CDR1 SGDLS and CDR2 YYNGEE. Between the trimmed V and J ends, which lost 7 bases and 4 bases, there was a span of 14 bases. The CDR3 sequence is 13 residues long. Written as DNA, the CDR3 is TGTGCCAGCGAAACAGGGAGAGGCTATGGCTACACCTTC. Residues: CASETGRGYGYTF.

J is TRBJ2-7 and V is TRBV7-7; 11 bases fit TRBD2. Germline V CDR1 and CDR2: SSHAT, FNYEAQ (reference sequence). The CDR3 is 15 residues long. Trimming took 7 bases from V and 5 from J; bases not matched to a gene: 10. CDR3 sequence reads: CASKTSGSFIHEQYF. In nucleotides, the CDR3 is TGTGCCAGCAAAACTAGCGGGAGTTTCATCCACGAGCAGTACTTC.

CDR3 amino acids: CASSHGQGALNEQFF. DNA of the CDR3: TGCGCCAGCAGCCACGGACAGGGGGCGTTGAATGAGCAGTTCTTC. The chain uses TRBV4-1 and TRBJ2-1; 11 bases line up with TRBD1. V shed 3 bases, J shed 7 bases, and the junction held 5 bases outside the gene matches. This CDR3 has 15 amino acids. Germline CDR1 reads MGHRA; CDR2 reads YSYEKL.

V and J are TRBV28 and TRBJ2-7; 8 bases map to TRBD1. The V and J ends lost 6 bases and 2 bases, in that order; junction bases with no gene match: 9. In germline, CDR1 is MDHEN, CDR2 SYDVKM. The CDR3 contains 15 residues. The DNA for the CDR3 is TGTGCCAGCAGGCCAACCGGGACAGGAACCTACGAGCAGTACTTC. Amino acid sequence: CASRPTGTGTYEQYF.